Below are 15 T cell receptor beta chains sequenced from a single sample in a study of blood T cell repertoires in COVID-19. The data were produced by immunoSEQ multiplex PCR, yet TCRdb's version contains in-frame clones alone and is incomplete. This table holds approximately 280,000 clones, around 90% found once. Sequencing input: peripheral blood. Receptors were obtained from a man in his late teens or twenties with active or convalescent COVID-19.

This chain links TRBV19 with TRBJ1-2; 7 bases are shared with TRBD1. From germline, CDR1 is LNHDA and CDR2 SQIVND (reference sequence). Trimming removed 0 bases from V and 4 bases from J; junction bases left unmatched: 5. The CDR3 totals 15 residues. The CDR3 nucleotides are TGTGCCAGTAGTATAGAGGACAGGCTCTCCTATGGCTACACCTTC. Residues: CASSIEDRLSYGYTF.

The rearrangement uses TRBV27 and TRBJ1-2, with 7 positions matching TRBD1. CDR3 length: 14 residues. Germline-derived CDR1 and CDR2 are MNHEY and SMNVEV (reference sequence). With V trimmed by 3 bases and J by 4 bases, 5 bases remained unmatched. CDR3 sequence reads: CASSFEAGGYGYTF. Written as DNA, the CDR3 is TGTGCCAGCAGTTTTGAGGCAGGGGGCTATGGCTACACCTTC.

This rearrangement joins TRBV11-3 to TRBJ1-2; D gene unclear. In germline, CDR1 is SGHNT, CDR2 YENEEA. This CDR3 has 15 residues. Trimming shortened V by 5 bases and J by 1 base, and 14 bases separated the two germline ends. The CDR3 DNA is TGTGCCAGCAGCGCCGATCAGGTGGTTAACTATGGCTACACCTTC. This translates into CASSADQVVNYGYTF. The full variable domain, its missing parts supplied by reference TRBV11-3 and TRBJ1-2, is EAGVVQSPRYKIIEKKQPVAFWCNPISGHNTLYWYLQNLGQGPELLIRYENEEAVDDSQLPKDRFSAERLKGVDSTLKIQPAELGDSAVYLCASSADQVVNYGYTFGSGTRLTVV.

This sequence joins TRBV5-1 and TRBJ2-1; TRBD2 aligns across 8 bases. Per germline, CDR1 SGHRS and CDR2 YFSETQ. This CDR3 spans 14 amino acids. The V gene end was trimmed by 0 bases and the J gene end by 9 bases; junction bases not matched to a gene: 5. CDR3 loop: CASSLAGGPAEQFF. The CDR3, as DNA: TGCGCCAGCAGCTTGGCGGGGGGGCCTGCTGAGCAGTTCTTC.

The rearrangement joins TRBV2 to TRBJ1-6; the D gene is possibly TRBD1 (5 bases). The CDR3 runs to 15 residues. Germline V gene sequence: CDR1 SNHLY, CDR2 FYNNEI. V gave up 7 bases and J gave up 3 bases, with 13 bases separating them. In nucleotides, the CDR3 is TGTGCCAGCAAGGAGGGGCCAAACTATAATTCACCCCTCCACTTT. Translation: CASKEGPNYNSPLHF.

The chain combines TRBV7-2 with TRBJ2-7; D perhaps matches TRBD2 (7 bases). The CDR3 is 15 residues long. V gave up 2 bases and J gave up 4 bases, with 15 bases separating them. CDR1 and CDR2 from the germline V gene are SGHTA and FQGNSA. The CDR3, as DNA: TGTGCCAGCAGCTTATTTGAGGGGGGGCGGTACGAGCAGTACTTC. Protein: CASSLFEGGRYEQYF.

The genes are TRBV6-5 and TRBJ1-2, with a possible D match to TRBD1 (6 bases). The CDR3 totals 14 residues. Trimming removed 7 bases from V and 4 bases from J, with 16 bases in between. Germline loops: CDR1 MNHEY, CDR2 SVGAGI. The CDR3: CASTATGPRYGYTF. As DNA, the CDR3 is TGTGCCAGCACTGCGACAGGACCCCGCTATGGCTACACCTTC.

This chain joins TRBV7-9 and TRBJ2-5; no firm D call. This CDR3 is 15 amino acids long. V was cut by 3 bases and J by 2 bases, with 13 bases left in between. Germline V CDR1 and CDR2: SEHNR, FQNEAQ (reference sequence). CDR3 protein: CASSLERVRQETQYF. The DNA of the CDR3 is TGTGCCAGCAGCTTGGAGAGAGTTAGACAAGAGACCCAGTACTTC.

The V call is TRBV5-4, the J call TRBJ2-5; 7 nucleotides line up with TRBD2. There are 16 residues in the CDR3. With 1 base clipped from V and 1 base from J, the junction kept 7 bases outside the gene matches. In germline, CDR1 is SGHNT, CDR2 YYREEE (reference sequence). The CDR3 here is CASSLPGGGRQETQYF. The CDR3 nucleotides read TGTGCCAGCAGCTTGCCGGGGGGAGGGCGCCAAGAGACCCAGTACTTC.

The chain recombines TRBV9 with TRBJ1-2; TRBD1 might be the D (5 bases). The V end lost 0 bases, the J end lost 7 bases, and 16 bases lay between the germline ends. Germline loops: CDR1 SGDLS, CDR2 YYNGEE. CDR3 length: 15 amino acids. The chain's CDR3 is CASSVEFGGEGGYTF. CDR3 sequence (DNA): TGTGCCAGCAGCGTAGAATTCGGGGGAGAAGGTGGCTACACCTTC.

The chain joins TRBV11-3 to TRBJ2-7; 10 bases agree with TRBD1. The ends lost 5 bases at V and 3 bases at J; junction bases unmatched: 7. Germline-derived CDR1 and CDR2 are SGHNT and YENEEA. CDR3 size: 15 residues. The CDR3 region is CASSPDRGRHYEQYF. CDR3 in DNA: TGTGCCAGCAGCCCAGACAGGGGGCGGCACTACGAGCAGTACTTC.

The chain carries TRBV19 and TRBJ1-5; 7 bases fit TRBD1. The CDR3 length is 14 residues. CDR1 and CDR2 (germline): LNHDA, SQIVND (reference sequence). Trimming at V came to 4 bases and at J to 3 bases, leaving 3 bases not matched to a gene. CDR3 sequence reads: CASSTTGDNQPQHF. The CDR3 coding sequence is TGTGCCAGTAGTACCACAGGGGACAATCAGCCCCAGCATTTT.

The chain employs TRBV9 and TRBJ2-3; 10 nucleotides match TRBD2. CDR1 and CDR2 (germline): SGDLS, YYNGEE. CDR3 length: 17 amino acids. J was trimmed by 2 bases and V by 4 bases; bases with no gene match: 10. The CDR3 bases are TGTGCCAGCAGCTTACACGGGACTAGCGCCTCCACAGATACGCAGTATTTT. It codes for CASSLHGTSASTDTQYF.

The V call is TRBV10-3, the J call TRBJ2-3; maybe TRBD2 (6 bases). The CDR3 runs to 14 residues. The germline V and J ends were trimmed by 6 bases and 2 bases, with 12 bases remaining between them. CDR1 ENHRY and CDR2 SYGVKD come from the germline V gene. The CDR3 loop is CAIRRGSDTDTQYF. CDR3 nucleotide sequence: TGTGCCATCAGGCGGGGCAGTGACACAGATACGCAGTATTTT.

This chain joins TRBV25-1 and TRBJ2-7, with D possibly matching TRBD1 (6 bases). Germline V gives CDR1 MGHDK, CDR2 SYGVNS. Between the trimmed V and J ends, which lost 6 bases and 5 bases, there was a span of 11 bases. This CDR3 comprises 12 residues. Written as DNA, the CDR3 is TGTGCCAGCAGAACACAGGGTGACGAGCAGTACTTC. Its protein is CASRTQGDEQYF.